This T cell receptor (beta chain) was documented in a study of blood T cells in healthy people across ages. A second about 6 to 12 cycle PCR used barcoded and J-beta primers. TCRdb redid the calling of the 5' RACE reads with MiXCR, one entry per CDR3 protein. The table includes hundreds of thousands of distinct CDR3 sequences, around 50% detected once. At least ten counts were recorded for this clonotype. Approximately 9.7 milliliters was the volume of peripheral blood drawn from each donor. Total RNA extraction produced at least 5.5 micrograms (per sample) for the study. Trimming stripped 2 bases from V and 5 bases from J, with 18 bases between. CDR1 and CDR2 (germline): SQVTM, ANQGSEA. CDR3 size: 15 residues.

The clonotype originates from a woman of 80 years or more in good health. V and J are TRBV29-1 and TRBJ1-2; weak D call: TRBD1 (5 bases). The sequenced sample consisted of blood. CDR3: CSVENFPGTGYGYTF. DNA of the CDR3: TGCAGCGTTGAAAACTTTCCCGGGACGGGTTATGGCTACACCTTC.